The next 28 T cell receptor beta chains were all read from a single sample in a study of cytomegalovirus exposure and HLA in healthy donors. Primers: 60 Vbeta forward and 13 Jbeta reverse. Sequencing used immunoSEQ multiplex PCR; TCRdb keeps in-frame clones, though not all of them. The sample consists of some 200,000 clones, over 70% of them appearing once. The material sequenced was PBMCs. The receptors derive from a middle-aged man in good health and CMV-seronegative.

The sample holds one count of this clone. The chain recombines TRBV15 with TRBJ2-6; no reliable D call. The CDR3 is 15 residues long. V was shortened by 0 bases and J by 0 bases, with 3 bases between the two germline ends. The germline V gene encodes CDR1 LNHNV and CDR2 YYDKDF (reference sequence). The CDR3 region is CATSRDNSGANVLTF. Written as DNA, the CDR3 is TGTGCCACCAGCAGAGACAACTCTGGGGCCAACGTCCTGACTTTC.

This clone was counted between two and nine times. This chain uses TRBV5-4 with TRBJ2-5, with 9 bases matching TRBD2. CDR1 SGHNT and CDR2 YYREEE come from the germline V gene (reference sequence). The CDR3 spans 16 residues. V lost 0 bases, J lost 2 bases, and 5 bases stayed unmatched. This CDR3 reads CASSLARGLAQETQYF. Written as DNA, the CDR3 is TGTGCCAGCAGCTTGGCGCGCGGACTAGCGCAAGAGACCCAGTACTTC.

This clone was counted only a few times. The V gene is TRBV19, the J gene TRBJ2-7; 10 nucleotides line up with TRBD2. Germline V lookup: CDR1 LNHDA, CDR2 SQIVND (reference sequence). With V trimmed by 5 bases and J by 3 bases, 1 base remained unmatched. The CDR3 spans 13 residues. The CDR3 nucleotides read TGTGCCAGTAGTGCTAGCGGGGGCTACGAGCAGTACTTC. It is translated as CASSASGGYEQYF. The full variable domain, completed using reference TRBV19 and TRBJ2-7, is DGGITQSPKYLFRKEGQNVTLSCEQNLNHDAMYWYRQDPGQGLRLIYYSQIVNDFQKGDIAEGYSVSREKKESFPLTVTSAQKNPTAFYLCASSASGGYEQYFGPGTRLTVT.

This clone was recorded a few times. The chain joins TRBV5-4 to TRBJ2-3; D call uncertain. The CDR3 loop spans 13 amino acids. The V gene lost 4 bases and the J gene lost 5 bases, with 11 bases spanning the gap. Germline V gene sequence: CDR1 SGHNT, CDR2 YYREEE (reference sequence). CDR3 coding DNA: TGTGCCAGCAGCCCGTACGCCGGAGATACGCAGTATTTT. It codes for CASSPYAGDTQYF.

The chain is built from TRBV19 and TRBJ2-7; 8 nucleotides agree with TRBD1. The CDR3 has 15 residues. Germline CDR1 LNHDA, CDR2 SQIVND (reference sequence). The V gene end was trimmed by 5 bases and the J gene end by 7 bases; junction bases not matched to a gene: 13. CDR3 in DNA: TGTGCCAGTAGTTCCCGGACAGGGCCCTCGGGGGAGCAGTACTTC. Its protein is CASSSRTGPSGEQYF.

The chain uses TRBV19 and TRBJ1-2; D is unclear. V was shortened by 6 bases and J by 4 bases, with 9 bases between the two germline ends. CDR3 length equals 12 residues. Germline CDR1 reads LNHDA; CDR2 reads SQIVND (reference sequence). The DNA for the CDR3 is TGTGCCAGTAGGACGGGATCCTATGGCTACACCTTC. It encodes CASRTGSYGYTF.

This clone was recorded once. The chain carries TRBV15 and TRBJ2-1; TRBD1 matches at 8 bases. CDR1 and CDR2 (germline): LNHNV, YYDKDF (reference sequence). With V trimmed by 0 bases and J by 7 bases, 5 bases remained unmatched. CDR3 length: 15 residues. CDR3 in amino acids: CATSRDRGLGNEQFF. In DNA, the CDR3 is TGTGCCACCAGCAGAGACAGGGGGCTAGGAAATGAGCAGTTCTTC.

This chain uses TRBV6-1 with TRBJ1-5, with D possibly TRBD1 on 5 matching bases. Germline loops: CDR1 MNHNS, CDR2 SASEGT. The CDR3 has 15 amino acids. Trimming stripped 5 bases from V and 5 bases from J, with 16 bases between. Here the CDR3 DNA reads TGTGCCAGCAGTTTGAACCAGGGCAATGATCAGCCCCAGCATTTT. Amino acid sequence: CASSLNQGNDQPQHF.

This clone was picked up one time. The chain combines TRBV27 with TRBJ2-7; D might be TRBD2 (5 bases). The CDR3 length is 14 residues. The germline V gene encodes CDR1 MNHEY and CDR2 SMNVEV (reference sequence). V lost 5 bases to trimming and J lost 4 bases, with 15 bases between them. CDR3 bases: TGTGCCAGCAGTACACCCGGGAAACAATACGAGCAGTACTTC. Amino acids: CASSTPGKQYEQYF.

The chain is built from TRBV20-1 and TRBJ1-1; D not resolved. This CDR3 contains 11 residues. V was shortened by 2 bases and J by 1 base, with 2 bases between the two germline ends. The germline V gene encodes CDR1 DFQATT and CDR2 SNEGSKA (reference sequence). The CDR3 DNA sequence: TGCAGTGCTAGACAGAACACTGAAGCTTTCTTT. This sequence encodes CSARQNTEAFF.

This chain joins TRBV14 and TRBJ2-2; D is unclear. This CDR3 has 12 amino acids. Trimming cost V 4 bases and J 3 bases, with 3 bases left between them. Germline assignment: CDR1 SGHDN and CDR2 FVKESK. For the CDR3, the DNA is TGTGCCAGCAGCCCGTACACCGGGGAGCTGTTTTTT. Protein: CASSPYTGELFF.

This clone turned up a few times. V gene TRBV7-2 combines with J gene TRBJ1-5; 7 nucleotides agree with TRBD1. Germline trimming cut 5 bases from V and 6 bases from J; bases unmatched to any gene: 7. Germline V gene data show CDR1 as SGHTA and CDR2 as FQGNSA. This CDR3 comprises 14 residues. CDR3 loop: CASSPDRVIQPQHF. In DNA form, the CDR3 reads TGTGCCAGCAGCCCAGACAGGGTCATTCAGCCCCAGCATTTT.

This clone was counted between two and nine times. V and J are TRBV29-1 and TRBJ1-2; possibly TRBD1 for D (6 bases). Trimming removed 6 bases at V and 1 base at J, with 15 bases between. CDR3 length equals 14 residues. Germline CDR1 SQVTM, CDR2 ANQGSEA. CDR3 nucleotides: TGCAGCGTACCCGGGACACAGAATAACTATGGCTACACCTTC. This translates into CSVPGTQNNYGYTF.

V gene TRBV9 combines with J gene TRBJ1-1; TRBD1 aligns across 7 bases. Losses at the gene ends were 4 bases for V and 5 bases for J; bases not matched to a gene: 11. The CDR3 has 15 residues. The germline V gene has CDR1 SGDLS and CDR2 YYNGEE. CDR3 bases: TGTGCCAGCAGCCCCCTTCCCCAGGGGGGAACTGAAGCTTTCTTT. This gives the protein CASSPLPQGGTEAFF. The whole variable domain, filled in from reference TRBV9 and TRBJ1-1, reads DSGVTQTPKHLITATGQRVTLRCSPRSGDLSVYWYQQSLDQGLQFLIQYYNGEERAKGNILERFSAQQFPDLHSELNLSSLELGDSALYFCASSPLPQGGTEAFFGQGTRLTVV.

The V and J genes are TRBV7-9 and TRBJ1-2; unclear D gene. Trimming removed 7 bases from V and 5 bases from J, with 14 bases in between. CDR3 size: 13 residues. Looked up from germline, CDR1 is SEHNR and CDR2 is FQNEAQ (reference sequence). CDR3 in amino acids: CASTPDGDYGYTF. The CDR3 bases are TGTGCCAGCACCCCAGACGGAGATTATGGCTACACCTTC.

CDR3 DNA sequence: TGTGCCAGCAGCTTGGACAGGGCCAATCAGCCCCAGCATTTT. Amino acid sequence: CASSLDRANQPQHF. The chain couples TRBV5-4 to TRBJ1-5; weak D call: TRBD1 (6 bases). CDR3 length: 14 residues. Between the trimmed V and J ends, which lost 0 bases and 3 bases, there was a span of 7 bases. Germline V gives CDR1 SGHNT, CDR2 YYREEE (reference sequence).

The chain recombines TRBV7-3 with TRBJ2-1; TRBD2 matches 8 bases. Germline V lookup: CDR1 SGHTA, CDR2 FQGTGA. CDR3 length: 16 residues. With 3 bases clipped from V and 6 bases from J, the junction kept 10 bases outside the gene matches. The CDR3 protein is CASSFIGGGTSNEQFF. In nucleotides, the CDR3 is TGTGCCAGCAGCTTCATTGGCGGGGGGACTTCCAATGAGCAGTTCTTC.

The chain joins TRBV5-4 to TRBJ2-1; tentatively, D is TRBD2 (6 bases). The germline V and J ends were trimmed by 3 bases and 4 bases, with 23 bases remaining between them. Germline-derived CDR1 and CDR2 are SGHNT and YYREEE (reference sequence). There are 18 residues in the CDR3. CDR3 sequence: CASSSTALGSGGYNEQFF. Written as DNA, the CDR3 is TGTGCCAGCAGCTCAACCGCTTTGGGTAGCGGAGGTTACAATGAGCAGTTCTTC.

This chain joins TRBV19 and TRBJ2-1; D is uncertain. V was clipped by 10 bases and J by 3 bases, with 16 bases between them. This CDR3 has 14 residues. Germline-derived CDR1 and CDR2 are LNHDA and SQIVND (reference sequence). In DNA, the CDR3 is TGTGCCACCTCCCAGGAACACAACTACAATGAGCAGTTCTTC. Translated, it gives CATSQEHNYNEQFF.

Turning to this clone: This same CDR3 is encoded by further DNA sequences in the sample. The V gene is TRBV9, the J gene TRBJ2-7; 10 positions match TRBD2. Germline V gives CDR1 SGDLS, CDR2 YYNGEE. V gave up 2 bases and J gave up 4 bases; unmatched junction bases: 3. This CDR3 comprises 14 residues. The CDR3 nucleotides are TGTGCCAGCAGCGTGGGTAGCGGGGGGTACGAGCAGTACTTC. It codes for CASSVGSGGYEQYF.

The chain recombines TRBV5-4 with TRBJ2-5; TRBD2 is a possible D gene (7 bases). The CDR3 is 15 residues long. Germline-derived CDR1 and CDR2 are SGHNT and YYREEE (reference sequence). V was pared by 0 bases and J by 11 bases, with 20 bases between. CDR3 coding DNA: TGTGCCAGCAGCTTGGGGCGGGGGCTGGGCGGGGAGCAGTACTTC. Translating it yields CASSLGRGLGGEQYF.

This clone was counted only a few times. The V gene is TRBV9, the J gene TRBJ2-2; tentatively, D is TRBD2 (5 bases). V was shortened by 4 bases and J by 7 bases, with 14 bases between the two germline ends. Germline values: CDR1 SGDLS, CDR2 YYNGEE. CDR3 length: 14 amino acids. This CDR3 is CASSPRGLGGELFF. Written as DNA, the CDR3 is TGTGCCAGCAGCCCTCGGGGTTTGGGCGGGGAGCTGTTTTTT.

This rearrangement joins TRBV9 to TRBJ2-5; possibly TRBD1 for D (5 bases). The CDR3 loop spans 12 amino acids. V was clipped by 1 base and J by 5 bases, with 6 bases between them. The germline gives CDR1 SGDLS, CDR2 YYNGEE. In DNA, the CDR3 is TGTGCCAGCAGCGTATGGGGCGAGACCCAGTACTTC. Amino acid sequence: CASSVWGETQYF.

This clone was observed a single time. The rearrangement uses TRBV4-3 and TRBJ2-1; TRBD2 matches at 10 bases. The ends lost 3 bases at V and 2 bases at J; junction bases unmatched: 10. CDR3 size: 18 residues. Germline CDR1 is LGHNA and CDR2 is YSLEER. This CDR3 reads CASSHRDSGGAPYNEQFF. CDR3 nucleotides: TGCGCCAGCAGCCATCGCGACAGCGGGGGGGCTCCCTACAATGAGCAGTTCTTC.

This rearrangement joins TRBV11-2 to TRBJ1-5; D unclear. This CDR3 is built from 13 residues. Between the trimmed V and J ends, which lost 8 bases and 0 bases, there was a span of 8 bases. CDR1 and CDR2 from the germline V gene are SGHAT and FQNNGV. For the CDR3, the DNA is TGTGCCAGCCGATCAGATAGCAATCAGCCCCAGCATTTT. This encodes CASRSDSNQPQHF.

In this sample, this clone turned up many times. The chain combines TRBV28 with TRBJ1-6; D remains unclear. The CDR3 is 15 amino acids. V lost 0 bases to trimming and J lost 7 bases, with 10 bases between them. Per germline, CDR1 MDHEN and CDR2 SYDVKM. The CDR3 is CASSLWTNENSPLHF. Here the CDR3 DNA reads TGTGCCAGCAGTTTATGGACTAACGAGAATTCACCCCTCCACTTT.

This clone has just a few counts. This chain links TRBV27 with TRBJ2-2; D is perhaps TRBD1 (5 bases). The CDR3 length is 13 residues. Germline values: CDR1 MNHEY, CDR2 SMNVEV (reference sequence). Trimming cost V 3 bases and J 6 bases, with 8 bases left between them. CDR3 amino acids: CASSFRVAGELFF. Written as DNA, the CDR3 is TGTGCCAGCAGTTTCAGGGTGGCCGGGGAGCTGTTTTTT.

This clone has more than one count but fewer than ten. The DNA of the CDR3 is TGCGCCAGCAGCCACTTCGAGCGGGTGGACGAGCAGTACTTC. Translation: CASSHFERVDEQYF. V gene TRBV4-3 combines with J gene TRBJ2-7, with D tentatively TRBD2 (6 bases). V was pared by 3 bases and J by 5 bases, with 14 bases between. Germline CDR1 reads LGHNA; CDR2 reads YSLEER. The CDR3 length is 14 residues.